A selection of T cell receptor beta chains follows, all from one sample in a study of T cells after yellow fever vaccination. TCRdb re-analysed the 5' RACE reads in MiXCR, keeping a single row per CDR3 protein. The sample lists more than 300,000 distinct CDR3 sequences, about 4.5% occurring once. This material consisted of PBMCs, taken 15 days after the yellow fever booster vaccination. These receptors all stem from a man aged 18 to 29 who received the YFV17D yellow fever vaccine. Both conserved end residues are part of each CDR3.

CDR3: CATSDRQTGDGYTF
V: TRBV24-1

CDR3: CASSNSGGTNEKLFF
V: TRBV5-5

CDR3: CASSGTGSRWYGYTF
V: TRBV6-2/TRBV6-3

CDR3: CASSPRTASTDTQYF
V: TRBV27

CDR3: CASSGRDSRREKLFF
V: TRBV7-6

CDR3: CASSPSQGADTEAFF
V: TRBV18

CDR3: CASSYSGGETDTQYF
V: TRBV7-2

CDR3: CASSLGEGIDTQYF
V: TRBV5-6

CDR3: CASSVGSVQETQYF
V: TRBV7-2

CDR3: CASRPGLAGGLGTDTQYF
V: TRBV7-2

CDR3: CASSYSTDLPYGYTF
V: TRBV6-2/TRBV6-3

CDR3: CASSERLAGSTDTQYF
V: TRBV5-1

CDR3: CATSAHGGDPYNEQFF
V: TRBV15

CDR3: CSARAGRGMNTEAFF
V: TRBV20-1

CDR3: CASSFDRGGRHEQFF
V: TRBV7-9

CDR3: CASQEGAAETQYF
V: TRBV5-1

CDR3: CASSLDRATYEQYF
V: TRBV18

CDR3: CASSQGWTEETQYF
V: TRBV4-2

CDR3: CATSKGLASRTDTQYF
V: TRBV15

CDR3: CATSDEGGGQGLGTQYF
V: TRBV24-1